These 31 T cell receptor beta chains came from one sample sequenced in a study of molecular identifiers for immune sequencing clone quantification. TCRdb recomputed calls from the PCR reads with MiXCR, one row per CDR3 protein. The sample shows about 89,000 distinct CDR3 sequences, around 19% of them seen only once. Source material: naive CD8+ T cells from blood, with Jurkat cell RNA spiked in. The subset was: FACS-sorted CD8+CD4-CCR7+CD45RA+ naive T cells. These receptor sequences come from a human donor in good health. Some libraries in this study had Jurkat cell RNA spiked in.

This clonotype was counted at least ten times. Relative to the germline gene, one junction end is altered; a read error may explain this. V and J are TRBV9 and TRBJ2-7, with 8 bases identical to TRBD2. Germline CDR1 SGDLS, CDR2 YYNGEE. The CDR3 runs 15 residues. The CDR3 spells CAGSVEAGRAEEQYF. CDR3 nucleotides: TGTGCCGGCAGCGTAGAAGCCGGGAGGGCGGAGGAGCAGTACTTC.

The sample holds many counts of this clonotype. The chain links TRBV7-9 to TRBJ2-7; D not resolved. Germline CDR1 SEHNR, CDR2 FQNEAQ (reference sequence). Trimming took off 4 bases at V and 3 bases at J, with 10 bases between the two ends. The CDR3 runs 13 residues. The CDR3 bases are TGTGCCAGCAGCTCCCTGGTAAGCTACGAGCAGTACTTC. Its translation: CASSSLVSYEQYF. The whole variable domain, remainder taken from reference TRBV7-9 and TRBJ2-7, is DTGVSQNPRHKITKRGQNVTFRCDPISEHNRLYWYRQTLGQGPEFLTYFQNEAQLEKSRLLSDRFSAERPKGSFSTLEIQRTEQGDSAMYLCASSSLVSYEQYFGPGTRLTVT.

Worth noting for this clonotype: The junction departs from the called germline gene at one end, perhaps through a read error. J is TRBJ2-7 and V is TRBV5-3; 9 nucleotides line up with TRBD2. TRBV5-3 is an ORF; its function is uncertain. The CDR3 runs 14 residues. CDR3 protein: CAGSPPGLAHEQYF. CDR3 coding DNA: TGTGCCGGCAGCCCCCCGGGACTAGCCCACGAGCAGTACTTT.

Ten or more counts support this clonotype. V gene TRBV11-2 combines with J gene TRBJ2-7; 7 nucleotides line up with TRBD2. This CDR3 spans 14 amino acids. The germline V gene encodes CDR1 SGHAT and CDR2 FQNNGV. V lost 7 bases, J lost 9 bases, and 15 bases stayed unmatched. For the CDR3, the DNA is TGTGCCAGCACCAAACCCGGCGCTAGCGGAGTGCAGTACTTC. The encoded protein is CASTKPGASGVQYF. Variable domain in full (rest from reference TRBV11-2 and TRBJ2-7): EAGVAQSPRYKIIEKRQSVAFWCNPISGHATLYWYQQILGQGPKLLIQFQNNGVVDDSQLPKDRFSAERLKGVDSTLKIQPAKLEDSAVYLCASTKPGASGVQYFGPGTRLTVT.

The chain employs TRBV19 and TRBJ2-3; D gene uncertain. CDR3 length: 13 amino acids. Trimming took 3 bases from V and 0 from J, leaving 4 bases between them. Germline CDR1 is LNHDA and CDR2 is SQIVND (reference sequence). The CDR3 bases are TGTGCCAGTAGTATCGCGAGCACAGATACGCAGTATTTT. This encodes CASSIASTDTQYF.

This clonotype was counted ten times or more. The chain combines TRBV13 with TRBJ2-3; 10 positions agree with TRBD2. Losses at the gene ends were 2 bases for V and 3 bases for J; bases not matched to a gene: 5. In germline, CDR1 is PRHDT, CDR2 FYEKMQ (reference sequence). This CDR3 contains 16 residues. The CDR3 bases are TGTGCCAGCAGCTTACGGGCTAGCGGGGGTACAGATACGCAGTATTTT. The encoded protein is CASSLRASGGTDTQYF.

This clonotype was observed many times. This chain joins TRBV27 and TRBJ2-5, with unresolved D. CDR1 is MNHEY and CDR2 is SMNVEV in the germline V gene (reference sequence). The V end lost 8 bases, the J end lost 6 bases, and 13 bases lay between the germline ends. CDR3 length: 12 amino acids. The CDR3 sequence: CASGANPQTQYF. In nucleotides, the CDR3 is TGTGCCAGCGGCGCGAATCCGCAGACCCAGTACTTC.

This clonotype showed up many times. This chain connects TRBV7-2 to TRBJ1-1; 7 nucleotides match TRBD1. Germline-derived CDR1 and CDR2 are SGHTA and FQGNSA. After removal of 5 bases from V and 0 bases from J, the junction contained 9 bases not matched to a gene. The CDR3 is 16 residues long. The CDR3 bases are TGTGCCAGCAGCCCAGGGACAGATTTACTGAACACTGAAGCTTTCTTT. Translation gives CASSPGTDLLNTEAFF. The full variable domain, completed using reference TRBV7-2 and TRBJ1-1, is GAGVSQSPSNKVTEKGKDVELRCDPISGHTALYWYRQSLGQGLEFLIYFQGNSAPDKSGLPSDRFSAERTGGSVSTLTIQRTQQEDSAVYLCASSPGTDLLNTEAFFGQGTRLTVV.

This clonotype was recorded a few times. The chain links TRBV7-2 to TRBJ2-7, with no clear D. The germline V gene encodes CDR1 SGHTA and CDR2 FQGNSA. CDR3 length: 13 amino acids. With 6 bases removed from V and 3 bases from J, the gap between germline ends came to 12 bases. CDR3 DNA sequence: TGTGCCAGCAGACTAAACTCGTACTACGAGCAGTACTTC. Translation: CASRLNSYYEQYF.

This clonotype was recorded many times. The chain joins TRBV7-9 to TRBJ2-7, with D perhaps matching TRBD1 or TRBD2 (5 bases each). The CDR3 runs 14 residues. V lost 5 bases to trimming and J lost 12 bases, with 23 bases between them. Germline V CDR1 and CDR2: SEHNR, FQNEAQ (reference sequence). The CDR3 nucleotides read TGTGCCAGCAGCCCAGAGAGCCCAGGGTGGAGGATGTACTTC. This translates into CASSPESPGWRMYF.

Many counts were recorded for this clonotype. This chain uses TRBV6-5 with TRBJ1-2; 9 bases line up with TRBD1. V lost 6 bases, J lost 6 bases, and 11 bases stayed unmatched. This CDR3 has 15 residues. CDR1 and CDR2 (germline): MNHEY, SVGAGI. The CDR3 protein is CASRDPRDRENGYTF. The CDR3 nucleotides are TGTGCCAGCAGGGATCCCAGGGACAGGGAAAATGGCTACACCTTC.

This clonotype has at least ten counts. The chain joins TRBV9 to TRBJ1-2; D may be TRBD1 (5 bases). The CDR3 is made up of 15 amino acids. V gave up 0 bases and J gave up 2 bases, with 11 bases separating them. Germline lookup yields CDR1 SGDLS and CDR2 YYNGEE. The CDR3 loop is CASSVGGGVNYGYTF. CDR3 coding DNA: TGTGCCAGCAGCGTAGGAGGAGGGGTAAACTATGGCTACACCTTC.

This clonotype was observed at least ten times. This sequence joins TRBV14 and TRBJ1-2; D unresolved. This CDR3 contains 15 residues. V was cut by 5 bases and J by 8 bases, with 21 bases left in between. Germline CDR1 SGHDN, CDR2 FVKESK. The CDR3 nucleotides are TGTGCCAGCAGCACGAGGACTCGGAGGGATGAAGGCTACACCTTC. Amino acid sequence: CASSTRTRRDEGYTF.

Many counts were recorded for this clonotype. The DNA of the CDR3 is TGTGCCAGTAGTATCGGGGGCTACGGTAGCTACGAGCAGTACTTC. This gives the protein CASSIGGYGSYEQYF. The genes are TRBV19 and TRBJ2-7, with D perhaps TRBD1 or TRBD2 (6 bases each). This CDR3 spans 15 amino acids. Germline V gives CDR1 LNHDA, CDR2 SQIVND (reference sequence). The V and J ends lost 3 bases and 3 bases respectively, with 15 bases between them.

This clonotype was detected ten times or more. The CDR3 DNA reads TGCGCCAGCAGCTATGGGACAGCTAACACTGAAGCTTTCTTT. As protein: CASSYGTANTEAFF. The chain is built from TRBV5-1 and TRBJ1-1, with 7 bases aligning to TRBD1. The CDR3 is 14 residues long. CDR1 and CDR2 from the germline V gene are SGHRS and YFSETQ. The junction had 4 bases not matched to a gene; V was cut back by 3 bases and J by 2 bases.

This chain links TRBV6-2 or TRBV6-3 with TRBJ2-1; the match to TRBD1 covers 9 bases. Germline assignment: CDR1 MNHEY and CDR2 SVGEGT. The junction had 10 bases not matched to a gene; V was cut back by 2 bases and J by 8 bases. The CDR3 runs to 16 residues. The CDR3 here is CASSYLRQGENHEQFF. The CDR3 DNA reads as TGTGCCAGCAGTTACCTTCGACAGGGGGAGAATCATGAGCAGTTCTTC.

This clonotype was recorded many times. CDR3 amino acids: CASSLVLGERADTQYF. CDR3 in DNA: TGTGCCAGCAGCTTAGTCTTGGGGGAGAGGGCAGATACGCAGTATTTT. The chain uses TRBV7-9 and TRBJ2-3; D may correspond to TRBD1 or TRBD2 (5 bases each). The V end lost 1 base, the J end lost 4 bases, and 15 bases lay between the germline ends. The CDR3 is made up of 16 amino acids. Looked up from germline, CDR1 is SEHNR and CDR2 is FQNEAQ (reference sequence).

This clonotype has at least ten counts. The chain has TRBV7-3 and TRBJ2-1, with no clear D. The CDR3 spans 13 residues. Trimming stripped 1 base from V and 7 bases from J, with 8 bases between. Germline V gives CDR1 SGHTA, CDR2 FQGTGA. The CDR3 sequence: CASSLINGNEQFF. Here the CDR3 DNA reads TGTGCCAGCAGCTTAATAAACGGGAATGAGCAGTTCTTC.

This clonotype was found many times. V and J are TRBV6-5 and TRBJ2-2; 7 nucleotides align to TRBD1. The germline V gene encodes CDR1 MNHEY and CDR2 SVGAGI. The V gene end was trimmed by 8 bases and the J gene end by 3 bases; junction bases not matched to a gene: 3. The CDR3 runs 13 residues. The CDR3 is CASRDSYTGELFF. The DNA for the CDR3 is TGTGCCAGCCGGGACAGCTACACCGGGGAGCTGTTTTTT.

This clonotype was seen ten or more times. J is TRBJ2-5 and V is TRBV5-1, with 8 bases aligning to TRBD2. V dropped 4 bases and J dropped 4; count of bases not matched to a gene: 9. This CDR3 is 15 amino acids long. CDR1 SGHRS and CDR2 YFSETQ come from the germline V gene. The CDR3 sequence: CASSPAGGGPETQYF. The CDR3 DNA sequence: TGCGCCAGCAGCCCTGCGGGGGGCGGCCCAGAGACCCAGTACTTC.

This clonotype has ten or more counts. This rearrangement joins TRBV28 to TRBJ2-7; possibly TRBD1 or TRBD2 for D (5 bases each). The CDR3 has 14 amino acids. Germline V gene lookup returns CDR1 MDHEN and CDR2 SYDVKM. V lost 5 bases and J lost 2, with 13 bases in between. The CDR3 sequence is CASSPLMGAYEQYF. The CDR3 DNA follows: TGTGCCAGCAGTCCCCTCATGGGGGCCTACGAGCAGTACTTC.

Ten or more counts support this clonotype. The rearrangement joins TRBV4-3 to TRBJ2-2; unclear D gene. Looked up from germline, CDR1 is LGHNA and CDR2 is YSLEER. V lost 0 bases, J lost 6 bases, and 11 bases lay in between. The CDR3 has 15 residues. CDR3 amino acids: CASSQDYIEAGELFF. DNA of the CDR3: TGCGCCAGCAGCCAAGATTACATAGAGGCCGGGGAGCTGTTTTTT.

This clonotype was seen ten or more times. V usage is TRBV6-5 and J usage is TRBJ2-1; 7 positions match TRBD2. The CDR3 is made up of 12 amino acids. Germline CDR1 reads MNHEY; CDR2 reads SVGAGI. V lost 6 bases and J lost 6; bases outside the gene matches: 2. The CDR3 sequence is CASSPGGNEQFF. CDR3 nucleotide sequence: TGTGCCAGCAGCCCGGGGGGCAATGAGCAGTTCTTC.

Details on this clonotype: A much larger clone lies a single base off, so this may be a read error. CDR3 protein: CASTPFPGTQGEYSNQPQHF. The CDR3 DNA follows: TGTGCCAGCACCCCATTCCCCGGGACACAGGGAGAGTATAGCAATCAGCCCCAGCATTTT. J is TRBJ1-5 and V is TRBV6-2 or TRBV6-3; tentatively, D is TRBD1 (6 bases). CDR1 MNHEY and CDR2 SVGEGT come from the germline V gene. The CDR3 length is 20 residues. V was shortened by 7 bases and J by 0 bases, with 28 bases between the two germline ends.

This clonotype has at least ten counts. The chain uses TRBV13 and TRBJ1-5; D gene ambiguous. The V end lost 5 bases, the J end lost 11 bases, and 13 bases lay between the germline ends. The CDR3 extends over 12 amino acids. Germline CDR1 is PRHDT and CDR2 is FYEKMQ (reference sequence). CDR3 amino acids: CASSAPGRAQHF. In DNA form, the CDR3 reads TGTGCCAGCAGCGCCCCCGGAAGGGCCCAGCATTTT.

This clonotype was detected ten times or more. The chain joins TRBV11-2 to TRBJ2-5, with 13 bases fitting TRBD2. Germline V gene lookup returns CDR1 SGHAT and CDR2 FQNNGV. The CDR3 covers 19 residues. V shed 2 bases, J shed 1 base, and the junction held 10 bases outside the gene matches. CDR3 residues: CASSLLGPTSGRPQETQYF. CDR3 DNA: TGTGCCAGCAGCTTATTGGGCCCGACTAGCGGGAGGCCCCAAGAGACCCAGTACTTC.

This clonotype came up many times. The gene calls are TRBV5-1 and TRBJ1-2; D gene uncertain. V was pared by 0 bases and J by 4 bases, with 4 bases between. The germline V gene has CDR1 SGHRS and CDR2 YFSETQ. The CDR3 consists of 12 residues. The CDR3, as DNA: TGCGCCAGCAGCTTGGATGGCTATGGCTACACCTTC. Its translation: CASSLDGYGYTF. The full variable domain, its missing parts supplied by reference TRBV5-1 and TRBJ1-2, is KAGVTQTPRYLIKTRGQQVTLSCSPISGHRSVSWYQQTPGQGLQFLFEYFSETQRNKGNFPGRFSGRQFSNSRSEMNVSTLELGDSALYLCASSLDGYGYTFGSGTRLTVV.

On this clonotype itself: A clone one base away is much larger, so this may be a read error. The chain recombines TRBV20-1 with TRBJ2-2, with TRBD2 matching 14 bases. This CDR3 spans 16 amino acids. Germline assignment: CDR1 DFQATT and CDR2 SNEGSKA (reference sequence). The ends lost 4 bases at V and 10 bases at J; junction bases unmatched: 11. CDR3 in DNA: TGCAGTGCTATGCATGGACTAGCGGGAGGAGGCAAGGAGCTGTTTTTT. It translates to CSAMHGLAGGGKELFF.

In this sample, this clonotype turned up a few times. This chain connects TRBV4-2 to TRBJ2-1; 7 bases map to TRBD2. Germline CDR1 reads LGHNA; CDR2 reads YNFKEQ. Trimming cost V 1 base and J 5 bases; bases outside gene matches: 5. This CDR3 region has 15 residues. CDR3 in amino acids: CASSQVSGRNNEQFF. As DNA, the CDR3 is TGTGCCAGCAGCCAAGTGTCCGGGAGGAACAATGAGCAGTTCTTC.

This clonotype has a count of ten or more. The chain employs TRBV19 and TRBJ1-1; 7 positions agree with TRBD1. The CDR3 has 18 amino acids. Germline lookup yields CDR1 LNHDA and CDR2 SQIVND (reference sequence). J was trimmed by 0 bases and V by 8 bases; bases with no gene match: 18. The CDR3 DNA is TGTGCCAGTCCTCGACCCGGGGGGACAGAGGAATTGAACACTGAAGCTTTCTTT. Translating it yields CASPRPGGTEELNTEAFF.

The gene calls are TRBV20-1 and TRBJ2-5; 14 positions agree with TRBD2. Germline CDR1 and CDR2: DFQATT and SNEGSKA (reference sequence). J lost 3 bases, V lost 3 bases, and 6 bases had no gene match. The CDR3 spans 16 residues. Written as DNA, the CDR3 is TGCAGTGCTAGTAACGCGGGACTAGCGGGGGAAGAGACCCAGTACTTC. This translates into CSASNAGLAGEETQYF.